The clone carrying this TCR beta chain was recorded many times. The target antigen is unknown. Molecular barcoded adaptors covering alpha/delta and beta/gamma chains were used on 400 to 450 ng RNA. Via MiXCR, TCRdb re-called the reads, giving one row per CDR3 protein. The table lists tens of thousands of distinct CDR3 sequences, under 25% of them singletons. The CDR3 is 16 amino acids. Trimming took off 2 bases at V and 0 bases at J, with 12 bases between the two ends. Germline lookup yields CDR1 MNHNY and CDR2 SVGAGI (reference sequence). This specimen comes from a study of read filtering for tumor transcriptome and immune sequencing. Whole-study context: 8 or 9 patients were R-ISS I, some 16 were R-ISS II, six or seven were R-ISS III.

Regarding the study as a whole: Approximately 80% of IR-seq clonotypes had one read, totaling approximately 4% of reads; RNA-seq: around 70% and 40%.

The chain couples TRBV6-6 to TRBJ2-3; perhaps TRBD1 as D (6 bases). The sequence came from a donor at least 40 years old with multiple myeloma. The source material was a population of CD138-negative cells sorted from bone marrow. The CDR3 sequence is CASSYDRLASTDTQYF. The CDR3 DNA reads as TGTGCCAGCAGTTACGACAGGCTGGCTAGCACAGATACGCAGTATTTT.